These T cell receptor beta chains were read from a single sample in a study of shared clonotypes between healthy human individuals. Measured with immunoSEQ multiplex PCR; TCRdb has only the in-frame clones, and not every one. This sample has over 400,000 clones; more than 75% occur once, and the top ten carry around 12%. Sequencing was carried out using PBMCs. The receptors originated from a woman in her thirties or forties in good health. Some clones in this sample may be carry-over from other donors' samples. Both conserved end residues are part of each CDR3. D genes are given only for firm matches. Not every row has a clone size; where given, it reads once, few, many or a size class.

TRBJ2-3	TRBD2	TRBV4-3	-	16	CASSLGTSGRLDTQYF	TGCGCCAGCAGCCTCGGGACTAGCGGGAGGTTAGATACGCAGTATTTT
TRBJ1-4	-	TRBV7-7	-	14	CASSFGGGDEKLFF	TGTGCCAGCAGCTTCGGTGGGGGGGATGAAAAACTGTTTTTT
TRBJ2-7	TRBD1	TRBV29-1	-	13	CSVERDSTYEQYF	TGCAGCGTTGAACGGGACAGTACCTACGAGCAGTACTTC
TRBJ2-5	TRBD1	TRBV5-1	-	14	CASSSPGQEETQYF	TGCGCCAGCAGCTCCCCGGGACAGGAAGAGACCCAGTACTTC
TRBJ1-2	TRBD1	TRBV18	-	16	CASSPNGTGSLRGYTF	TGTGCCAGCTCACCCAACGGGACAGGGTCTTTGCGCGGCTACACCTTC
TRBJ1-1	-	TRBV7-8	-	13	CASGSRVDTEAFF	TGTGCCAGTGGTAGCAGAGTTGACACTGAAGCTTTCTTT
TRBJ2-3	-	TRBV11-2	-	17	CASSLGSRGTTTDTQYF	TGTGCCAGCAGCTTAGGTAGCAGGGGTACAACGACAGATACGCAGTATTTT
TRBJ1-6	-	TRBV5-1	-	15	CASSLFEPNNSPLHF	TGCGCCAGCAGCTTGTTTGAGCCTAATAATTCACCCCTCCACTTT
TRBJ2-5	-	TRBV7-2	-	14	CASSLAGTEETQYF	TGTGCCAGCAGCTTAGCGGGGACGGAAGAGACCCAGTACTTC
TRBJ1-1	TRBD1	TRBV19	-	12	CAAGDRGTEAFF	TGTGCCGCGGGGGACAGGGGTACTGAAGCTTTCTTT
TRBJ2-7	TRBD2	TRBV2	-	16	CASSIGTSGRALEQYF	TGTGCCAGCAGTATCGGGACTAGCGGGAGGGCCCTCGAGCAGTACTTC
TRBJ2-4	TRBD1	TRBV28	-	13	CASSLRDRNIQYF	TGTGCCAGCAGTTTACGGGACAGAAACATTCAGTACTTC
TRBJ2-3	TRBD2	TRBV6-6	-	15	CASSLAGVGTDTQYF	TGTGCCAGCAGTTTAGCGGGAGTGGGCACAGATACGCAGTATTTT
TRBJ2-6	-	TRBV15	-	19	CATSRDRGQKVTGANVLTF	TGTGCCACCAGCAGAGATCGCGGACAGAAGGTTACTGGGGCCAACGTCCTGACTTTC
TRBJ1-1	-	TRBV7-8	-	13	CASSLLQGTEAFF	TGTGCCAGCAGCTTATTACAGGGCACTGAAGCTTTCTTT
TRBJ1-2	-	TRBV28	-	12	CASRPPNYGYTF	TGTGCCAGCAGGCCGCCGAACTATGGCTACACCTTC
TRBJ2-1	-	TRBV29-1	-	12	CSVDGGGDEQFF	TGCAGCGTTGACGGTGGGGGCGATGAGCAGTTCTTC
TRBJ1-4	-	TRBV28	-	14	CASTTRGANEKLFF	TGTGCCAGCACCACGAGGGGAGCTAATGAAAAACTGTTTTTT
TRBJ2-7	-	TRBV2	many	13	CASSEQVTYEQYF	TGTGCCAGCAGTGAACAGGTTACCTACGAGCAGTACTTC
TRBJ2-3	TRBD1	TRBV27	-	14	CASSRDSRTDTQYF	TGTGCCAGCAGCCGGGACAGCCGCACAGATACGCAGTATTTT
TRBJ2-3	TRBD1	TRBV5-1	-	16	CASSLMTGSSTDTQYF	TGCGCCAGCAGCCTAATGACAGGGAGTAGCACAGATACGCAGTATTTT
TRBJ2-1	-	TRBV11-2	-	12	CASSPPRNEQFF	TGTGCCAGCAGCCCCCCCCGAAATGAGCAGTTCTTC
TRBJ1-2	-	TRBV27	few	14	CASRLRDGSYGYTF	TGTGCCAGCAGGCTCCGGGACGGAAGCTATGGCTACACCTTC
TRBJ2-7	-	TRBV5-4	many	14	CASSPPDRLYEQYF	TGTGCCAGCAGCCCACCGGACAGACTCTACGAGCAGTACTTC
TRBJ1-4	TRBD1	TRBV5-1	-	14	CASSSTGAPEKLFF	TGCGCCAGCAGCTCCACAGGGGCCCCTGAAAAACTGTTTTTT
TRBJ2-3	-	TRBV10-1	-	17	CASSDPPGVGRTDTQYF	TGCGCCAGCAGTGACCCGCCGGGGGTGGGACGCACAGATACGCAGTATTTT
TRBJ2-2	-	TRBV10-2	-	15	CASSEPSVKSGELFF	TGCGCCAGCAGTGAGCCTAGCGTCAAAAGCGGGGAGCTGTTTTTT
TRBJ2-3	TRBD1	TRBV11-2	few	14	CASSSGTAVDTQYF	TGTGCCAGCAGCTCCGGGACAGCAGTGGATACGCAGTATTTT
TRBJ1-2	-	TRBV5-1	-	15	CASSLTEGLVYGYTF	TGCGCCAGCAGCTTGACTGAGGGACTAGTCTATGGCTACACCTTC
TRBJ1-1	-	TRBV11-2	-	12	CASSPVGREAFF	TGTGCCAGCAGCCCCGTGGGCCGTGAAGCTTTCTTT
TRBJ1-4	-	TRBV5-1	few	15	CASSPRAGVKEKLFF	TGCGCCAGCAGCCCCCGGGCCGGGGTGAAAGAAAAACTGTTTTTT
TRBJ1-6	TRBD1	TRBV27	-	14	CASRGTAYNSPLHF	TGTGCCAGCAGGGGGACAGCGTATAATTCACCCCTCCACTTT
TRBJ1-4	-	TRBV6-5	-	15	CASSYPRATNEKLFF	TGTGCCAGCAGTTACCCCAGAGCAACTAATGAAAAACTGTTTTTT
TRBJ2-1	-	TRBV9	-	14	CASSVVGNYNEQFF	TGTGCCAGCAGCGTAGTCGGAAACTACAATGAGCAGTTCTTC
TRBJ1-1	-	TRBV6-1	-	12	CASSELGSEAFF	TGTGCCAGCAGTGAACTGGGGTCTGAAGCTTTCTTT
TRBJ2-3	TRBD1	TRBV10-3	-	16	CAISDPGQGGKHTQYF	TGTGCCATCAGTGACCCGGGACAGGGGGGGAAGCATACGCAGTATTTT
TRBJ1-2	TRBD1	TRBV6-1	-	13	CASGDRGFYGYTF	TGTGCCAGCGGGGACAGGGGGTTCTATGGCTACACCTTC
TRBJ1-5	-	TRBV7-6	few	14	CASSLGTAPIGQHF	TGTGCCAGCAGCTTAGGCACGGCACCGATCGGCCAGCATTTT
TRBJ1-4	-	TRBV28	-	14	CASGGGATNEKLFF	TGTGCCAGTGGGGGGGGAGCAACTAATGAAAAACTGTTTTTT
TRBJ2-3	-	TRBV10-3	-	12	CAISVSGDTQYF	TGTGCCATCAGTGTTTCGGGGGATACGCAGTATTTT
TRBJ2-1	-	TRBV5-1	-	15	CASSLQPGDYNEQFF	TGCGCCAGCAGCTTGCAACCGGGGGATTACAATGAGCAGTTCTTC
TRBJ2-5	-	TRBV4-1	-	13	CASSQDSVAVQYF	TGCGCCAGCAGCCAAGATAGTGTAGCAGTCCAGTACTTC
TRBJ2-7	TRBD1	TRBV4-1	-	16	CASSRLQGSGSYEQYF	TGCGCCAGCAGCCGACTACAGGGGAGCGGCTCCTACGAGCAGTACTTC
TRBJ2-7	TRBD2	TRBV5-1	-	16	CASSLAGTSGTYEQYF	TGCGCCAGCAGCTTGGCCGGGACTAGCGGGACCTACGAGCAGTACTTC
TRBJ2-1	-	TRBV28	-	14	CASSSLDAYNEQFF	TGTGCCAGCAGTTCCTTGGACGCATACAATGAGCAGTTCTTC
TRBJ2-7	-	TRBV5-5	few	14	CASSWKTVGLEQYF	TGTGCCAGCAGCTGGAAGACGGTAGGGCTCGAGCAGTACTTC
TRBJ1-4	-	TRBV4-2	few	13	CASSQELRRHHYF	TGTGCCAGCAGCCAAGAGTTAAGGAGGCATCACTATTTT
TRBJ2-7	-	TRBV14	-	14	CASSPYGARYEQYF	TGTGCCAGCAGTCCTTATGGGGCGAGATACGAGCAGTACTTC
TRBJ2-7	-	TRBV11-2	-	15	CASRRAGQARNEQYF	TGTGCCAGCAGGCGCGCCGGGCAGGCGAGGAACGAGCAGTACTTC
TRBJ1-1	-	TRBV5-6	-	15	CASSLVNLLNTEAFF	TGTGCCAGCAGCTTGGTGAACCTCCTGAACACTGAAGCTTTCTTT
TRBJ2-7	TRBD2	TRBV19	once	15	CASSLGLAVSYEQYF	TGTGCCAGTAGTCTAGGACTAGCGGTTTCCTACGAGCAGTACTTC
TRBJ1-1	-	TRBV18	-	14	CASSPGGARTEAFF	TGTGCCAGCTCACCAGGGGGGGCGCGCACTGAAGCTTTCTTT
TRBJ2-3	TRBD1	TRBV4-3	-	16	CASSQAVTGGIDTQYF	TGCGCCAGCAGCCAAGCCGTCACAGGGGGGATAGATACGCAGTATTTT
TRBJ2-7	-	TRBV7-3	-	13	CASSFAAPYEQYF	TGTGCCAGCAGCTTTGCGGCTCCCTACGAGCAGTACTTC
TRBJ1-6	TRBD1	TRBV28	-	18	CASSLGQGAQSYNSPLHF	TGTGCCAGCAGTCTAGGACAGGGGGCGCAATCCTATAATTCACCCCTCCACTTT
TRBJ2-2	TRBD2	TRBV10-3	-	15	CAISEASGATGELFF	TGTGCCATCAGTGAGGCTAGCGGGGCCACCGGGGAGCTGTTTTTT
TRBJ1-2	TRBD1	TRBV6-6	-	13	CASSLGGEGGYTF	TGTGCCAGCAGCCTAGGGGGCGAAGGTGGCTACACCTTC
TRBJ2-1	-	TRBV14	-	14	CASSQVPLAGEQFF	TGTGCCAGCAGCCAAGTCCCACTAGCTGGTGAGCAGTTCTTC
TRBJ2-1	-	TRBV18	-	15	CASSRPAGGNNEQFF	TGTGCCAGCTCACGACCCGCCGGCGGGAACAATGAGCAGTTCTTC
TRBJ2-7	TRBD1	TRBV2	-	13	CASKDRASYEQYF	TGTGCCAGCAAGGACAGGGCCTCCTACGAGCAGTACTTC